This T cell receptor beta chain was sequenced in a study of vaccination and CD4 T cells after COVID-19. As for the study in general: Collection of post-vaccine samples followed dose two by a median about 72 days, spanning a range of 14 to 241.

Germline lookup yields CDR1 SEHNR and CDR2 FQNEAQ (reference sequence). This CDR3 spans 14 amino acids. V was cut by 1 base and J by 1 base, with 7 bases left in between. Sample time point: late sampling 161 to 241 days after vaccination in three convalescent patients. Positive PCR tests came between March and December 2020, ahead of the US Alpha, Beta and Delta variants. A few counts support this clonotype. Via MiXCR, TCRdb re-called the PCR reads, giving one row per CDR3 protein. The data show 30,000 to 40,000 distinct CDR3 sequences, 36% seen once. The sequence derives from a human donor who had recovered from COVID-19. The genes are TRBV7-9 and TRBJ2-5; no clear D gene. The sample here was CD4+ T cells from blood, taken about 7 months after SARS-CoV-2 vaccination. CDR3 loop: CASSLVVTQETQYF. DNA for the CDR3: TGTGCCAGCAGCTTAGTAGTGACCCAAGAGACCCAGTACTTC.